Listed below are T cell receptor beta chains from one sample, sequenced in a study of OX40 agonist ivuxolimab in advanced cancers. The protocol was immunoSEQ multiplex PCR, while the TCRdb copy is restricted to in-frame clones and leaves out a portion. The sample has tens of thousands of clones, 90% seen once; the top ten hold roughly 0.5%. The sample consisted of CD4+ or CD8+ T cells sorted from blood, taken in a trial of the OX40 agonist ivuxolimab. These receptors were obtained from an adult with an advanced solid tumor such as melanoma, head and neck, liver or kidney cancer. CDR3s include the opening cysteine and the closing phenylalanine or tryptophan. D genes are given only for firm matches. A row's size may be missing; if present it is once, few, many or a size class.

v_gene	j_gene	d_gene	abundance	CDR3aa	CDR3nt
TRBV19	TRBJ2-1	TRBD1	NA	CASSIVSGGLLSSYNEQFF	TGTGCCAGTAGTATAGTATCAGGGGGCCTTTTAAGCTCCTACAATGAGCAGTTCTTC
TRBV30	TRBJ2-1	TRBD2	NA	CAWMREWSGHEQFF	TGTGCCTGGATGCGGGAGTGGTCTGGCCATGAGCAGTTCTTC
TRBV28	TRBJ1-5	NA	few	CASRGANQPQHF	TGTGCCAGCAGGGGGGCCAATCAGCCCCAGCATTTT
TRBV19	TRBJ2-3	NA	NA	CASSAFFTDTQYF	TGTGCCAGTAGCGCCTTCTTCACAGATACGCAGTATTTT
TRBV2	TRBJ2-1	TRBD1	NA	CASSPDRGSYNEQFF	TGTGCCAGCAGCCCGGACAGGGGCTCCTACAATGAGCAGTTCTTC
TRBV2	TRBJ1-1	TRBD1	NA	CASSGQGKNTEAFF	TGTGCCAGCTCCGGACAGGGGAAAAACACTGAAGCTTTCTTT
TRBV6-1	TRBJ2-5	NA	NA	CASSDGYQETQYF	TGTGCCAGCAGTGACGGGTACCAAGAGACCCAGTACTTC
TRBV6-1	TRBJ1-2	TRBD1	NA	CASMEGAGAYGYTF	TGTGCCAGCATGGAGGGGGCTGGGGCCTATGGCTACACCTTC
TRBV7-9	TRBJ2-1	NA	NA	CASSEVGAVRFPGFF	TGTGCCAGCAGCGAGGTGGGAGCAGTTCGTTTTCCCGGGTTCTTC
TRBV7-9	TRBJ2-1	NA	few	CASSPTVRGTYNEQFF	TGTGCCAGCAGCCCTACAGTAAGAGGGACCTACAATGAGCAGTTCTTC
TRBV10-2	TRBJ2-7	NA	NA	CASGDRPSYEQYF	TGCGCCAGCGGAGACAGGCCCTCCTACGAGCAGTACTTC
TRBV19	TRBJ2-7	TRBD2	NA	CASSITGTSGYEQYF	TGTGCCAGTAGTATCACCGGGACTAGTGGGTACGAGCAGTACTTC
TRBV19	TRBJ2-2	NA	NA	CASSREDRNTGELFF	TGTGCCAGTTCTAGAGAGGACAGGAACACCGGGGAGCTGTTTTTT
TRBV5-1	TRBJ2-1	TRBD2	few	CASSQRTSGNEQFF	TGCGCCAGCAGCCAAAGGACTAGCGGGAATGAGCAGTTCTTC
TRBV7-2	TRBJ2-7	NA	few	CASSSMGSPRGEQYF	TGTGCCAGCAGCTCAATGGGTTCTCCCCGGGGCGAGCAGTACTTC
TRBV5-1	TRBJ2-7	TRBD2	few	CASSLNEPGLALYEQYF	TGCGCCAGCAGCCTAAACGAACCGGGACTAGCATTATACGAGCAGTACTTC
TRBV5-4	TRBJ2-1	TRBD2	NA	CASSPPQRGSSYNEQFF	TGTGCCAGCAGCCCCCCCCAGCGGGGGAGCTCCTACAATGAGCAGTTCTTC
TRBV7-8	TRBJ1-4	TRBD1	few	CASSSDRGREKLFF	TGTGCCAGCAGCTCCGACAGGGGGCGTGAAAAACTGTTTTTT
TRBV11-3	TRBJ2-7	NA	NA	CASSLTDAKQRQYF	TGTGCCAGCAGCTTGACCGACGCGAAGCAGAGGCAGTACTTC
TRBV21-1	TRBJ2-7	NA	NA	CASSKPGDRLAYEQYF	TGTGCCAGCAGCAAACCAGGAGACAGGCTGGCCTACGAGCAGTACTTC
TRBV28	TRBJ1-2	NA	NA	CASSSMPDLYGYTF	TGTGCCAGCAGTTCGATGCCAGACCTCTATGGCTACACCTTC
TRBV19	TRBJ1-1	TRBD1	NA	CASRLQGAYTEAFF	TGTGCCAGCCGCCTACAGGGGGCGTACACTGAAGCTTTCTTT
TRBV2	TRBJ1-2	NA	once	CASSEGEIYGYTF	TGTGCCAGCAGTGAAGGAGAGATCTATGGCTACACCTTC
TRBV7-8	TRBJ2-7	NA	NA	CASSLDGPSYEQYF	TGTGCCAGCAGCTTAGACGGGCCCTCCTACGAGCAGTACTTC
TRBV6-6	TRBJ2-1	NA	NA	CASSYAYNEQFF	TGTGCCAGCAGTTACGCCTACAATGAGCAGTTCTTC
TRBV5-1	TRBJ1-1	NA	once	CASGPGVNTEAFF	TGCGCCAGCGGCCCAGGGGTAAACACTGAAGCTTTCTTT
TRBV25-1	TRBJ1-4	NA	NA	CASTNGGRNEKLFF	TGTGCCAGCACCAATGGGGGGAGGAATGAAAAACTGTTTTTT
TRBV5-1	TRBJ1-1	NA	NA	CASSPREGGFTEAFF	TGCGCCAGCAGCCCCCGGGAAGGGGGGTTCACTGAAGCTTTCTTT
TRBV15	TRBJ2-1	TRBD2	NA	CATSRVGTSYNEQFF	TGTGCCACCAGCAGAGTTGGGACTAGCTACAATGAGCAGTTCTTC
TRBV23-1	TRBJ2-3	NA	NA	CAHTKRGNKDTDTQYF	TGCGCCCATACCAAAAGGGGCAACAAGGACACAGATACGCAGTATTTT
TRBV28	TRBJ2-7	TRBD1	NA	CASGWETGKWYEQYF	TGTGCCAGCGGATGGGAGACAGGGAAGTGGTACGAGCAGTACTTC
TRBV15	TRBJ2-5	NA	NA	CATSSSGLETQYF	TGTGCCACCAGCAGCTCAGGGTTGGAGACCCAGTACTTC
TRBV5-4	TRBJ2-7	NA	NA	CASSLGLADEQYF	TGTGCCAGCAGCTTGGGTCTAGCAGACGAGCAGTACTTC
TRBV5-1	TRBJ2-7	TRBD2	NA	CASSFRTSGAYEQYF	TGCGCCAGCAGCTTTAGGACTAGCGGGGCATACGAGCAGTACTTC
TRBV5-4	TRBJ2-7	NA	once	CASSLAITRSEQYF	TGTGCCAGCAGCTTGGCGATTACTAGGAGCGAGCAGTACTTC
TRBV19	TRBJ2-1	NA	NA	CASSISGPTEQFF	TGTGCCAGTAGTATATCTGGACCCACTGAGCAGTTCTTC
TRBV9	TRBJ2-6	NA	NA	CASSVSGQLSGANVLTF	TGTGCCAGCAGCGTTTCGGGACAACTCTCTGGGGCCAACGTCCTGACTTTC
TRBV5-1	TRBJ2-1	NA	NA	CASSLGGIYNEQFF	TGCGCCAGCAGCTTGGGCGGGATCTACAATGAGCAGTTCTTC
TRBV11-3	TRBJ2-7	TRBD2	NA	CASSLVAGLGGEQYF	TGTGCCAGCAGCTTAGTGGCGGGACTAGGGGGCGAGCAGTACTTC
TRBV19	TRBJ2-5	NA	NA	CASSIGGALETQYF	TGTGCCAGTAGTATAGGGGGTGCTTTGGAGACCCAGTACTTC
TRBV11-3	TRBJ2-1	TRBD2	NA	CASSLEGGRENEQFF	TGTGCCAGCAGCTTAGAAGGCGGGAGGGAGAATGAGCAGTTCTTC
TRBV7-9	TRBJ1-5	NA	NA	CASSALTQPQHF	TGTGCCAGCAGCGCGTTAACTCAGCCCCAGCATTTT
TRBV6-1	TRBJ1-5	NA	NA	CASGVWGNQPQHF	TGTGCCAGCGGGGTGTGGGGTAATCAGCCCCAGCATTTT
TRBV7-8	TRBJ2-4	NA	NA	CASSEPPGLGIQYF	TGTGCCAGCAGCGAGCCACCAGGGTTGGGCATTCAGTACTTC
TRBV9	TRBJ1-2	NA	NA	CASSVGGGRGGHGYTF	TGTGCCAGCAGCGTAGGTGGTGGCAGGGGAGGGCACGGCTACACCTTC
TRBV7-9	TRBJ1-1	TRBD1	NA	CASSWDRVTEAFF	TGTGCCAGCAGTTGGGACAGGGTCACTGAAGCTTTCTTT
TRBV2	TRBJ2-7	NA	NA	CASSEGPNEQYF	TGTGCCAGCAGTGAAGGTCCCAACGAGCAGTACTTC